A selection of T cell receptor beta chains follows, all from one sample in a study of T cells in Graves' hyperthyroidism and ophthalmopathy. TCRdb ran MiXCR on the multiplex PCR reads and lists one entry per CDR3 protein. Among approximately 490,000 distinct CDR3 sequences listed, approximately 23% were seen once. Sequenced input: blood. Source of these receptors: a woman in her 70s with Graves' ophthalmopathy. Both conserved end residues are part of each CDR3. A D gene is named only where the DNA matches it firmly. Clone size, where shown, is once, few, many, or a class for clones that have expanded.

cdr3_aa: CASSLTGWPLHF
cdr3_nt: TGTGCCAGCAGCTTGACGGGTTGGCCCCTCCACTTT
clone_size: few
v_call: TRBV3-1
d_call: -
j_call: TRBJ1-6

cdr3_aa: CSARGGIPGQGGNEQYF
cdr3_nt: TGCAGTGCTAGAGGGGGGATTCCGGGACAGGGTGGAAACGAGCAGTACTTC
clone_size: -
v_call: TRBV20-1
d_call: TRBD1
j_call: TRBJ2-7

cdr3_aa: CASRAREDSNQPQHF
cdr3_nt: TGTGCCAGCAGGGCCCGGGAGGATAGCAATCAGCCCCAGCATTTT
clone_size: -
v_call: TRBV6-1
d_call: -
j_call: TRBJ1-5

cdr3_aa: CAWSRQGVIRETQYF
cdr3_nt: TGTGCCTGGAGTCGACAGGGGGTCATACGAGAGACCCAGTACTTC
clone_size: few
v_call: TRBV30
d_call: TRBD1
j_call: TRBJ2-5

cdr3_aa: CASSYRAGFSYEQYF
cdr3_nt: TGTGCCAGCAGTTACCGAGCGGGATTCTCCTACGAGCAGTACTTC
clone_size: -
v_call: TRBV6-5
d_call: TRBD2
j_call: TRBJ2-7

cdr3_aa: CASSPRTAGSGANVLTF
cdr3_nt: TGTGCCAGCAGTCCGCGGACAGCCGGCTCTGGGGCCAACGTCCTGACTTTC
clone_size: -
v_call: TRBV6-2/TRBV6-3
d_call: -
j_call: TRBJ2-6

cdr3_aa: CASISHSGNTGELFF
cdr3_nt: TGTGCCAGCATCAGCCATTCAGGGAACACCGGGGAGCTGTTTTTT
clone_size: many
v_call: TRBV12-3/TRBV12-4
d_call: -
j_call: TRBJ2-2

cdr3_aa: CASSPPGGPNEQYF
cdr3_nt: TGTGCCAGCAGCCCGCCGGGGGGGCCCAACGAGCAGTACTTC
clone_size: -
v_call: TRBV7-8
d_call: TRBD2
j_call: TRBJ2-7

cdr3_aa: CASSPWGLRGYTF
cdr3_nt: TGTGCCAGCAGCCCATGGGGGCTTCGGGGCTACACCTTC
clone_size: -
v_call: TRBV9
d_call: -
j_call: TRBJ1-2

cdr3_aa: CASSPTGGNQPQHF
cdr3_nt: TGTGCCAGCAGTCCGACAGGAGGCAATCAGCCCCAGCATTTT
clone_size: many
v_call: TRBV12-3/TRBV12-4
d_call: -
j_call: TRBJ1-5

cdr3_aa: CASSLEGDSSYEQYF
cdr3_nt: TGCGCCAGCAGCTTGGAGGGGGACAGCTCCTACGAGCAGTACTTC
clone_size: few
v_call: TRBV5-1
d_call: TRBD1
j_call: TRBJ2-7

cdr3_aa: CASRQGASNSPLHF
cdr3_nt: TGTGCCAGCAGGCAGGGGGCTTCTAATTCACCCCTCCACTTT
clone_size: -
v_call: TRBV6-2/TRBV6-3
d_call: TRBD1
j_call: TRBJ1-6

cdr3_aa: CASRGQVYEQYF
cdr3_nt: TGTGCCTCGAGGGGACAGGTCTACGAGCAGTACTTC
clone_size: few
v_call: TRBV30
d_call: TRBD1
j_call: TRBJ2-7

cdr3_aa: CASSQAQNAPLHF
cdr3_nt: TGTGCCAGCAGCCAAGCCCAAAACGCACCCCTCCACTTT
clone_size: -
v_call: TRBV3-1
d_call: -
j_call: TRBJ1-6

cdr3_aa: CASSPRASMGELFF
cdr3_nt: TGTGCCAGCAGCCCCCGGGCCTCAATGGGGGAGCTGTTTTTT
clone_size: few
v_call: TRBV14
d_call: -
j_call: TRBJ2-2